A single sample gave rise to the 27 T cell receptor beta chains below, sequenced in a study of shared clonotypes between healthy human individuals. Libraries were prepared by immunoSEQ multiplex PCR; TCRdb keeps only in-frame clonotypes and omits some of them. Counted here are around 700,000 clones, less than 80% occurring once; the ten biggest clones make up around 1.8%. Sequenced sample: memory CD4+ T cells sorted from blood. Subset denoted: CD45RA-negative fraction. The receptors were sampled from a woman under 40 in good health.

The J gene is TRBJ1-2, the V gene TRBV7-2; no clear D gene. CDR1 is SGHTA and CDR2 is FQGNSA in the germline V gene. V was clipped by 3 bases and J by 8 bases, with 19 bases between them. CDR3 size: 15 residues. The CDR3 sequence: CASSFGSRAPSGYTF. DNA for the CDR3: TGTGCCAGCAGCTTCGGATCTCGGGCCCCTTCCGGCTACACCTTC.

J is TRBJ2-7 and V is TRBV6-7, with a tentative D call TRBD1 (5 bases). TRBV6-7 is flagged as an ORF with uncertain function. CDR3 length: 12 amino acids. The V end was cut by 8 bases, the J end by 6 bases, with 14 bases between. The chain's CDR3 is CASDDSALEQYF. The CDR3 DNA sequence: TGTGCCAGCGACGACAGCGCTCTCGAGCAGTACTTC.

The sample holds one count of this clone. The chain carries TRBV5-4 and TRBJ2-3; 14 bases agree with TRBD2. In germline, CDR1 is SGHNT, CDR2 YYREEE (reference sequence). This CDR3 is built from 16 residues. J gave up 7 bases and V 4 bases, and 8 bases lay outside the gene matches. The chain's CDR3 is CASSLRTSGRTHTQYF. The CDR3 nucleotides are TGTGCCAGCAGCCTCAGGACTAGCGGGAGGACACATACGCAGTATTTT. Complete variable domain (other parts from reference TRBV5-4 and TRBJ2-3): ETGVTQSPTHLIKTRGQQVTLRCSSQSGHNTVSWYQQALGQGPQFIFQYYREEENGRGNFPPRFSGLQFPNYSSELNVNALELDDSALYLCASSLRTSGRTHTQYFGPGTRLTVL.

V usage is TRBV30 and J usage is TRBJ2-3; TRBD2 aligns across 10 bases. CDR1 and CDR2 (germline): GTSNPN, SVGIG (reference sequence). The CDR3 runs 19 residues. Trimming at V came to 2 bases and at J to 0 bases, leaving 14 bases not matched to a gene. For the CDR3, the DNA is TGTGCCTGGAGTCCGGGAAGGACTAGCGGAACCCCTAGCACAGATACGCAGTATTTT. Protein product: CAWSPGRTSGTPSTDTQYF.

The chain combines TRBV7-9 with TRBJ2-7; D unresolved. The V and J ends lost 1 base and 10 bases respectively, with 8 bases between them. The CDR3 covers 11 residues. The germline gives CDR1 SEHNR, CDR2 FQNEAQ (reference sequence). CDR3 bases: TGTGCCAGCAGCTTAGGCGGTACTCAGTACTTC. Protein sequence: CASSLGGTQYF.

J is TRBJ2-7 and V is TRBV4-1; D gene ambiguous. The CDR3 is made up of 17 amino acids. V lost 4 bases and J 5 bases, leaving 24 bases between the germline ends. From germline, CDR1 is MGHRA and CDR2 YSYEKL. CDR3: CASSPLGLGSNRDEQYF. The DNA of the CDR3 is TGCGCCAGCAGCCCCCTGGGTTTGGGATCAAACCGCGACGAGCAGTACTTC.

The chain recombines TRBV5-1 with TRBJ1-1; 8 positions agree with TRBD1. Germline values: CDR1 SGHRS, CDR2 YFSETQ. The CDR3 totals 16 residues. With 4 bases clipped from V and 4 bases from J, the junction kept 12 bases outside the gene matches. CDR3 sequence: CASSLMSGQVGTEAFF. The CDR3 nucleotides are TGCGCCAGCAGCCTAATGTCGGGACAGGTGGGCACTGAAGCTTTCTTT. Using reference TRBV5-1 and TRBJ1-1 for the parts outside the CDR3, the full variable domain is KAGVTQTPRYLIKTRGQQVTLSCSPISGHRSVSWYQQTPGQGLQFLFEYFSETQRNKGNFPGRFSGRQFSNSRSEMNVSTLELGDSALYLCASSLMSGQVGTEAFFGQGTRLTVV.

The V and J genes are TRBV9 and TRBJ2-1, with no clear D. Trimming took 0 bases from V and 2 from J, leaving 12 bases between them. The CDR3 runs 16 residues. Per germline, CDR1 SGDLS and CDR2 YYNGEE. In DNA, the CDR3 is TGTGCCAGCAGCGTAGGGACCCCAGCTCCCTACAATGAGCAGTTCTTC. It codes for CASSVGTPAPYNEQFF.

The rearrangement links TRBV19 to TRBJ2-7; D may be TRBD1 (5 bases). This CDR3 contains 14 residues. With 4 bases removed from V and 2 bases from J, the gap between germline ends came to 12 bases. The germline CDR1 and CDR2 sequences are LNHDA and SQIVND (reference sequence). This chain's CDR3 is CASSTRQGTYEQYF. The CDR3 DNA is TGTGCCAGTAGTACTCGGCAGGGAACCTACGAGCAGTACTTC. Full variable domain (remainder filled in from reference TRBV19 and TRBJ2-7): DGGITQSPKYLFRKEGQNVTLSCEQNLNHDAMYWYRQDPGQGLRLIYYSQIVNDFQKGDIAEGYSVSREKKESFPLTVTSAQKNPTAFYLCASSTRQGTYEQYFGPGTRLTVT.

The CDR3 region is CASSSMTSGAGDTQYF. The CDR3 DNA reads TGTGCCAGCAGCTCGATGACTAGCGGGGCTGGGGATACGCAGTATTTT. V gene TRBV7-8 combines with J gene TRBJ2-3; 11 nucleotides agree with TRBD2. V gave up 4 bases and J gave up 6 bases; unmatched junction bases: 9. Germline lookup yields CDR1 SGHVS and CDR2 FQNEAQ. The CDR3 contains 16 residues.

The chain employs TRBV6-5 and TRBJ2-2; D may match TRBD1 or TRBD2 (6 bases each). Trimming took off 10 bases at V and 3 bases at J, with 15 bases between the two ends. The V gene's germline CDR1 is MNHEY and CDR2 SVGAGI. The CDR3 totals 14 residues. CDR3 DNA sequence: TGTGCCACCCTCGGACAGCGGGACACCGGGGAGCTGTTTTTT. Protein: CATLGQRDTGELFF.

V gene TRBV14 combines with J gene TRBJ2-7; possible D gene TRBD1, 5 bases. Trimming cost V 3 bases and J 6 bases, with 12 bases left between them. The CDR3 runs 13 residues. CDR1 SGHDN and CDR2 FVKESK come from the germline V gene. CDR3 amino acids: CASSHSRVGEQYF. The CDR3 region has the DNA TGTGCCAGCAGCCATAGCAGGGTGGGCGAGCAGTACTTC.

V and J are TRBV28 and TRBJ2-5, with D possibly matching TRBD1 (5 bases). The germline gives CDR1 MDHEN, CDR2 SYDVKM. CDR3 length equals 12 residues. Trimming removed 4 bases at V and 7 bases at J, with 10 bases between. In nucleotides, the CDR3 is TGTGCCAGCAGTTCTTGGCAGGGGACCCAGTACTTC. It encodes CASSSWQGTQYF. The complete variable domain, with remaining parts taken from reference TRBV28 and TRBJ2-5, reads DVKVTQSSRYLVKRTGEKVFLECVQDMDHENMFWYRQDPGLGLRLIYFSYDVKMKEKGDIPEGYSVSREKKERFSLILESASTNQTSMYLCASSSWQGTQYFGPGTRLLVL.

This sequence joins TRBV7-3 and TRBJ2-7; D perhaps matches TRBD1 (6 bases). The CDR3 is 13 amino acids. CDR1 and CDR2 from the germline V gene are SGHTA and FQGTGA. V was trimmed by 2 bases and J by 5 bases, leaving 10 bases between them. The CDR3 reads CASSLLQGNEQYF. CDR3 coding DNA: TGTGCCAGCAGCTTACTACAGGGTAACGAGCAGTACTTC.

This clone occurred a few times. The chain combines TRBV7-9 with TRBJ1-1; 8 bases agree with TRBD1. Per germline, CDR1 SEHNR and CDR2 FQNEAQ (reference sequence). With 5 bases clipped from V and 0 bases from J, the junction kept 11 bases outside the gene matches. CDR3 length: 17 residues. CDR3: CASSLPVNRGMNTEAFF. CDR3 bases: TGTGCCAGCAGCCTACCGGTTAACAGGGGGATGAACACTGAAGCTTTCTTT.

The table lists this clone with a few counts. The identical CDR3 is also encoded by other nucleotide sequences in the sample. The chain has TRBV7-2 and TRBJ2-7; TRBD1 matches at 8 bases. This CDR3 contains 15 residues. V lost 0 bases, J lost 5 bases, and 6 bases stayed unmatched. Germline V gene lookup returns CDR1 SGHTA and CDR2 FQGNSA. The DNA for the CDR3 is TGTGCCAGCAGCTTAGCAGTGGACAGGGCTCACGAGCAGTACTTC. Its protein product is CASSLAVDRAHEQYF.

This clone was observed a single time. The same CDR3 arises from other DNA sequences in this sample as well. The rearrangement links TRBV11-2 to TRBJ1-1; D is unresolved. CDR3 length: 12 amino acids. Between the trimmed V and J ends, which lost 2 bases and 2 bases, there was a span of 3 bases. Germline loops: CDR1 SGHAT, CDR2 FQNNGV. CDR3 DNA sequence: TGTGCCAGCAGCTTACAAAACACTGAAGCTTTCTTT. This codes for CASSLQNTEAFF.

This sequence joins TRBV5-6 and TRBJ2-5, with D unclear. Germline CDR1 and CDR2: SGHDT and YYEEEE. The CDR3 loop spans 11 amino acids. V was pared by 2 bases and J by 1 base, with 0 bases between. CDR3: CASSFQETQYF. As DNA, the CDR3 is TGTGCCAGCAGCTTCCAAGAGACCCAGTACTTC.

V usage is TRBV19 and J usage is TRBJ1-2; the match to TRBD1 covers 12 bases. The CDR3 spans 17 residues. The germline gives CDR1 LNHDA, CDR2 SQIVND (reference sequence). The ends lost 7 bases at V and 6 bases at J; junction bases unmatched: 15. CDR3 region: CASTLSGTGGVRDGYTF. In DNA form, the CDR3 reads TGTGCCAGTACCCTATCCGGGACAGGGGGCGTCCGTGATGGCTACACCTTC.

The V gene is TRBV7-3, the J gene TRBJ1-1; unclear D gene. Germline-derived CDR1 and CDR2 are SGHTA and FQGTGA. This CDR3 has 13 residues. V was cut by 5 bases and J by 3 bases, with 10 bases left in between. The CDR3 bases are TGTGCCAGCAGCCGAGGCGCCGACACTGAAGCTTTCTTT. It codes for CASSRGADTEAFF.

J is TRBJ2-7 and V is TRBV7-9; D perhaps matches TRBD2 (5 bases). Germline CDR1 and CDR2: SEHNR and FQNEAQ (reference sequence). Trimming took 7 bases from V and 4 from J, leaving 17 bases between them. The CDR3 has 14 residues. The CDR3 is CASTYTSSPYEQYF. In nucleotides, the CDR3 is TGTGCCAGCACCTATACTAGTTCCCCTTACGAGCAGTACTTC.

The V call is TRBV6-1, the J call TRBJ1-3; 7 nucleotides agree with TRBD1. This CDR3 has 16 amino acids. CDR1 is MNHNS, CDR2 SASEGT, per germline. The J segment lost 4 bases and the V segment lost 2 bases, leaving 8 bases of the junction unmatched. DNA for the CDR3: TGTGCCAGCAGTGAACAGAACAGGGGCACAGGAAACACCATATATTTT. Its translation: CASSEQNRGTGNTIYF.

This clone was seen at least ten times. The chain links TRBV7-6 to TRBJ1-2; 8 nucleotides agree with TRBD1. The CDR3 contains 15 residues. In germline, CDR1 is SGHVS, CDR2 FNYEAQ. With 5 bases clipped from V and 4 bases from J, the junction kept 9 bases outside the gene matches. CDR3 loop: CASSTAPGQAYGYTF. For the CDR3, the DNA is TGTGCCAGCAGCACAGCTCCGGGACAGGCCTATGGCTACACCTTC. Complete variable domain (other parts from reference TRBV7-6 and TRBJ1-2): GAGVSQSPRYKVTKRGQDVALRCDPISGHVSLYWYRQALGQGPEFLTYFNYEAQQDKSGLPNDRFSAERPEGSISTLTIQRTEQRDSAMYRCASSTAPGQAYGYTFGSGTRLTVV.

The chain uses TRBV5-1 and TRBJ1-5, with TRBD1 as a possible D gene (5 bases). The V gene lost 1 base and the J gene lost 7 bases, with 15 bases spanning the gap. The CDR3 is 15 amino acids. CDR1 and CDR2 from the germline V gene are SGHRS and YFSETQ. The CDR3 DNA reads TGCGCCAGCAGCTTGTCACCCACGGGGGGACAGCCCCAGCATTTT. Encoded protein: CASSLSPTGGQPQHF.

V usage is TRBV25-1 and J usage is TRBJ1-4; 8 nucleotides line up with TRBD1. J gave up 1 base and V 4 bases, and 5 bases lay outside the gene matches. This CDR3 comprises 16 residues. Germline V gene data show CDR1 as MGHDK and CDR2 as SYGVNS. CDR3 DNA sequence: TGTGCCAGCAGTGTTTATACAGGGGGAACTAATGAAAAACTGTTTTTT. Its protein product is CASSVYTGGTNEKLFF.

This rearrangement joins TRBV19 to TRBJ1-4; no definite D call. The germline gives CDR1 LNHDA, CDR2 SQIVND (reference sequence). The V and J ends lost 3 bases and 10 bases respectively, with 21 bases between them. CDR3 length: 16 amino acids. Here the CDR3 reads CASSIGSYTLGGKLFF. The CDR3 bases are TGTGCCAGTAGTATTGGCAGCTACACTTTGGGAGGAAAACTGTTTTTT.

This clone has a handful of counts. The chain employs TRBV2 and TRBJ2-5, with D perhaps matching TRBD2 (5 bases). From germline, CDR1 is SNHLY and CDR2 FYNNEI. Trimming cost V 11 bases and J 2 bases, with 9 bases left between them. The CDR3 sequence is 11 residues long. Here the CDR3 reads CAQRLQETQYF. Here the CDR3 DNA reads TGTGCCCAGCGGTTACAAGAGACCCAGTACTTC.